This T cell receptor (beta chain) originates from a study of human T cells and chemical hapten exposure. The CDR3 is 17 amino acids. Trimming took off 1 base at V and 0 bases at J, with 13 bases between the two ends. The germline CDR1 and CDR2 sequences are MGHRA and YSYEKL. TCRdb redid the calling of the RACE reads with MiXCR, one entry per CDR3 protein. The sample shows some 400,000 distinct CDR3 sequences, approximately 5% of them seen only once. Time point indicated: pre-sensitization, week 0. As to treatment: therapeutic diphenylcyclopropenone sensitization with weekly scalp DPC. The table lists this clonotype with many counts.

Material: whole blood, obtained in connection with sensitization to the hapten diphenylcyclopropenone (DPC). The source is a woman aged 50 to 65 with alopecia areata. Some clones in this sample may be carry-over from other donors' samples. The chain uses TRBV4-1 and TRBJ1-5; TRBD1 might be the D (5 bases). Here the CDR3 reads CASSQVPGRNSNQPQHF. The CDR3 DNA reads TGCGCCAGCAGCCAAGTACCGGGACGGAATAGCAATCAGCCCCAGCATTTT.